This TCR beta chain is from a study of CD8+CD57+ T cells in acquired aplastic anemia. Study information: Sorted CD4+ and CD8+ cells gave a mean 3.2 ug DNA, range about 0.19 to 27.4 ug. Reads per healthy sample averaged roughly 9.9 million (CD4+) and 11 million to 14 million (CD8+). The study, taken as a whole, reports: Found in both controls and patients were approximately 29 CD8+ CDR3 sequences. Between patients and controls, CD8+ Simpson's diversity did not vary significantly.

Genomic DNA provided the template from which TCR beta VDJ and CDR3 profiles were obtained. MiXCR, applied by TCRdb to the reads, yields one record per CDR3 protein. The repertoire holds about 180,000 distinct CDR3 sequences, 46% seen once, with 2.5% to 3.5% in the top ten. The V end was cut by 8 bases, the J end by 10 bases, with 18 bases between. The CDR3 runs to 14 residues. CDR1 and CDR2 (germline): SNHLY, FYNNEI. The table lists this clonotype with many counts. What it recognizes is unknown. The receptor comes from a human donor in good health. The specimen was sorted CD4+, CD8+, or CD8+CD57+ T cells (not recorded which) from PBMCs. The chain recombines TRBV2 with TRBJ1-6; maybe TRBD1 (5 bases). CDR3 nucleotides: TGTGCCAGCCAGACAGTTATCTCCAACTCACCCCTCCACTTT. It codes for CASQTVISNSPLHF. The complete variable domain, with remaining parts taken from reference TRBV2 and TRBJ1-6, reads EPEVTQTPSHQVTQMGQEVILRCVPISNHLYFYWYRQILGQKVEFLVSFYNNEISEKSEIFDDQFSVERPDGSNFTLKIRSTKLEDSAMYFCASQTVISNSPLHFGNGTRLTVT.